This T cell receptor (beta chain) was observed in a study of identical twins. This clonotype came up many times. What it recognizes is unknown. Whole-study results and caveats: Cross-sectional statistics, not tracking of the same donors, supported the conclusions.

Via MiXCR, TCRdb re-called the 5' RACE reads, giving one row per CDR3 protein. There are more than 250,000 distinct CDR3 sequences in the sample; roughly 8.6% occur only once, and less than 2.5% lies in the top ten. V dropped 2 bases and J dropped 8 bases, with 5 bases sitting between them. Germline V gene data show CDR1 as SGDLS and CDR2 as YYNGEE. The CDR3 totals 12 residues. The same sample was also used in a study of yellow fever vaccine responses in identical twins.

The origin of this receptor is a woman younger than 35 in good health. This rearrangement joins TRBV9 to TRBJ1-6; D remains ambiguous. The sample was memory (CD45RO+) T cells sorted from blood. The CDR3 sequence: CASSVGYSPLHF. Written as DNA, the CDR3 is TGTGCCAGCAGCGTCGGATATTCACCCCTCCACTTT.